This passage covers 10 T cell receptor beta chains from one sample sequenced in a study of technical replicates of blood from a few donors. Data came from immunoSEQ multiplex PCR; TCRdb stores just in-frame clones and leaves some out. The data show roughly 60,000 clones, with around nine tenths seen just once and around 5.5% held by the top ten. Sequences were obtained from PBMCs. These receptors originate from a human donor in good health. Some clones in this sample may be carry-over from other donors' samples.

This clone was picked up a small number of times. V and J are TRBV7-9 and TRBJ1-5, with TRBD1 matching 7 bases. This CDR3 spans 14 amino acids. The trim removed 7 bases at V and 0 bases at J, leaving 3 bases unmatched. CDR1 is SEHNR and CDR2 is FQNEAQ in the germline V gene (reference sequence). CDR3 amino acids: CASTGTDSNQPQHF. As DNA, the CDR3 is TGTGCCAGCACCGGGACAGATAGCAATCAGCCCCAGCATTTT. Together with reference TRBV7-9 and TRBJ1-5, the CDR3 gives the full variable domain: DTGVSQNPRHKITKRGQNVTFRCDPISEHNRLYWYRQTLGQGPEFLTYFQNEAQLEKSRLLSDRFSAERPKGSFSTLEIQRTEQGDSAMYLCASTGTDSNQPQHFGDGTRLSIL.

The chain carries TRBV27 and TRBJ2-7; 11 nucleotides match TRBD1. The CDR3 is 17 amino acids. Trimming cost V 5 bases and J 5 bases; bases outside gene matches: 14. The germline V gene encodes CDR1 MNHEY and CDR2 SMNVEV (reference sequence). The CDR3 sequence: CASSPLPGQGVGNEQYF. CDR3 sequence (DNA): TGTGCCAGCAGTCCTCTCCCGGGACAGGGGGTTGGGAACGAGCAGTACTTC.

The rearrangement uses TRBV18 and TRBJ2-2; possible D gene TRBD2, 7 bases. The CDR3 length is 18 residues. Germline V lookup: CDR1 KGHSH, CDR2 LQKENI. V shed 2 bases and J shed 1 base, with 17 bases lying between them. In nucleotides, the CDR3 is TGTGCCAGCTCACCAACGGGGGGCCCAGGACGGAACACCGGGGAGCTGTTTTTT. Translated, it gives CASSPTGGPGRNTGELFF.

The V gene is TRBV29-1, the J gene TRBJ1-2; D gene unclear. V was clipped by 5 bases and J by 8 bases, with 15 bases between them. This CDR3 region has 12 residues. The V gene's germline CDR1 is SQVTM and CDR2 ANQGSEA. CDR3 bases: TGCAGCGTTAACGGGGTAACGAGAGGCTACACCTTC. The encoded protein is CSVNGVTRGYTF.

The gene calls are TRBV6-1 and TRBJ1-1; 8 bases map to TRBD1. Germline V CDR1 and CDR2: MNHNS, SASEGT. The trim removed 4 bases at V and 4 bases at J, leaving 8 bases unmatched. The CDR3 has 15 amino acids. This chain's CDR3 is CASSGGTGGSTEAFF. The DNA of the CDR3 is TGTGCCAGCAGTGGCGGGACAGGCGGAAGCACTGAAGCTTTCTTT.

CDR3 protein: CASSLISSGSYEQYF. DNA of the CDR3: TGCGCCAGCAGCTTGATTTCGAGCGGCTCCTACGAGCAGTACTTC. V gene TRBV5-1 combines with J gene TRBJ2-7; maybe TRBD2 (5 bases). The germline gives CDR1 SGHRS, CDR2 YFSETQ. V dropped 1 base and J dropped 0 bases, with 11 bases sitting between them. The CDR3 sequence is 15 residues long.

The chain links TRBV9 to TRBJ1-2; 10 nucleotides align to TRBD1. V shed 0 bases and J 8 bases; nucleotides not matched to a gene: 4. The CDR3 contains 14 residues. Germline V lookup: CDR1 SGDLS, CDR2 YYNGEE. CDR3 sequence: CASSVAGTGVGYTF. The CDR3, as DNA: TGTGCCAGCAGCGTAGCAGGGACAGGGGTCGGCTACACCTTC.

This clone was counted only a few times. The chain has TRBV9 and TRBJ2-4, with 8 bases fitting TRBD1. CDR1 SGDLS and CDR2 YYNGEE come from the germline V gene. V dropped 9 bases and J dropped 2; count of bases not matched to a gene: 10. This CDR3 region has 15 residues. CDR3 nucleotides: TGTGCCATAACAGGGGGGAAAAATACCAAAAACATTCAGTACTTC. This encodes CAITGGKNTKNIQYF.

The rearrangement links TRBV7-9 to TRBJ2-7; 11 bases agree with TRBD2. CDR3 length equals 15 residues. CDR1 and CDR2 (germline): SEHNR, FQNEAQ (reference sequence). Trimming at V came to 4 bases and at J to 3 bases, leaving 5 bases not matched to a gene. The DNA of the CDR3 is TGTGCCAGCAGCTCCACGACTAGCGGGAACTACGAGCAGTACTTC. Encoded protein: CASSSTTSGNYEQYF. Full variable domain (remainder filled in from reference TRBV7-9 and TRBJ2-7): DTGVSQNPRHKITKRGQNVTFRCDPISEHNRLYWYRQTLGQGPEFLTYFQNEAQLEKSRLLSDRFSAERPKGSFSTLEIQRTEQGDSAMYLCASSSTTSGNYEQYFGPGTRLTVT.

This chain connects TRBV10-3 to TRBJ2-3, with D possibly being TRBD2 (6 bases). From germline, CDR1 is ENHRY and CDR2 SYGVKD. The CDR3 runs 17 residues. The germline V and J ends were trimmed by 3 bases and 4 bases, with 20 bases remaining between them. CDR3: CAISDSRRVLRADTQYF. The CDR3 DNA sequence: TGTGCCATCAGTGACTCGCGGAGGGTATTAAGGGCAGATACGCAGTATTTT.